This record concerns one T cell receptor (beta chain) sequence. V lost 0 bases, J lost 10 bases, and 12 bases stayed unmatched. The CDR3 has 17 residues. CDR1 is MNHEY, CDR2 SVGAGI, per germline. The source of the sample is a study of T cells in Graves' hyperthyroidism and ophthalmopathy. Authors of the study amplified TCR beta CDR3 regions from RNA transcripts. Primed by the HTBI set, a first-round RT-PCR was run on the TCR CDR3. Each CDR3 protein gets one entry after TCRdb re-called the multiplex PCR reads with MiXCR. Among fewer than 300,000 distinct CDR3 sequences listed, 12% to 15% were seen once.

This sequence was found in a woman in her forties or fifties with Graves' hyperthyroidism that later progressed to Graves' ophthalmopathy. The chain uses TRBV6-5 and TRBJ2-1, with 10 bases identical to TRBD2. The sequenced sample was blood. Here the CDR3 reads CASSYSKWLAGAREQFF. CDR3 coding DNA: TGTGCCAGCAGTTACTCGAAGTGGCTAGCGGGAGCTCGGGAGCAGTTCTTC.